The T cell receptor (beta chain) under discussion was sequenced for a study of blood T cell repertoires in COVID-19. In the study overall: Samples of COVID-19 (acute and convalescent) were obtained from the United States, Italy and Spain. Sources were T cells, B-cell-depleted T cells, or PBMCs; the material itself was cDNA or gDNA.

In the authors' methods: Reference gene primers were amplified, and this amplification served to estimate nucleated cell counts. Assay used: immunoSEQ multiplex PCR; TCRdb lists only in-frame clones, some missing. Clone size and the V and J calls come from that table; the DNA yielded D and trimming. Found here are more than 110,000 clones, around nine tenths of them singletons; the top ten hold under 6%. This CDR3 has 15 amino acids. The V gene's germline CDR1 is SGHAT and CDR2 FQNNGV. Trimming stripped 0 bases from V and 0 bases from J, with 8 bases between. Sequences were obtained from peripheral blood. The genes are TRBV11-2 and TRBJ1-1; D gene unclear. This clonotype was sampled from a human donor in a cohort sampled during active COVID-19. The CDR3 DNA follows: TGTGCCAGCAGCTTAGAGCCAGGCCTGAACACTGAAGCTTTCTTT. Translation: CASSLEPGLNTEAFF.